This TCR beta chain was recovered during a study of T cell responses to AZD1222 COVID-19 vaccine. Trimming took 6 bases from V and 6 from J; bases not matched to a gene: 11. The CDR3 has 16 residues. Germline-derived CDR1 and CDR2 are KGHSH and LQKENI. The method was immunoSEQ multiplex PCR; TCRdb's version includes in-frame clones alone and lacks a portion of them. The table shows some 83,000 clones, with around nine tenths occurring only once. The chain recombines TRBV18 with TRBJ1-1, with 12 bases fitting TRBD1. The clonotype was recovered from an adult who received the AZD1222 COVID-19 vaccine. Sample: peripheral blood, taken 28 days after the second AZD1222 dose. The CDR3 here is CASSLSGTGGASEAFF. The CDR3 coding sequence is TGTGCCAGCTCTCTCTCCGGGACAGGGGGCGCCTCTGAAGCTTTCTTT. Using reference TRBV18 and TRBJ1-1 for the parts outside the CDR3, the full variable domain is NAGVMQNPRHLVRRRGQEARLRCSPMKGHSHVYWYRQLPEEGLKFMVYLQKENIIDESGMPKERFSAEFPKEGPSILRIQQVVRGDSAAYFCASSLSGTGGASEAFFGQGTRLTVV.